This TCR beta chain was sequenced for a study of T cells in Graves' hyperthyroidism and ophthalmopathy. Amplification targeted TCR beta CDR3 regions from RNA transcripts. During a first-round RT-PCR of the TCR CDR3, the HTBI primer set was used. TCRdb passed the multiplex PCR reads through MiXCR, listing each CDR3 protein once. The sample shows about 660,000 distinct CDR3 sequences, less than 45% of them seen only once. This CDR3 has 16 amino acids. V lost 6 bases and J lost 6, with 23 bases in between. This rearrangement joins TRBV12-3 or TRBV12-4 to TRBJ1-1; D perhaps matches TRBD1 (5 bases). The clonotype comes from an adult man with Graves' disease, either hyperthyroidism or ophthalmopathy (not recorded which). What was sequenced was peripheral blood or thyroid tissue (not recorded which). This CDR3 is CASSLTRGGRSAEAFF. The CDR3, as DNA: TGTGCCAGCAGCTTAACCCGCGGGGGAAGATCGGCTGAAGCTTTCTTT.